This TCR beta chain was documented in a study of T-cell memory formation after mild COVID-19. Overall study: TCR clustering was largely donor specific.

TCRdb analysed the 5' RACE reads with MiXCR anew, one entry per CDR3 protein. Here the sample spans under 400,000 distinct CDR3 sequences, 25% to 30% being singletons. Germline V gene lookup returns CDR1 SGHRS and CDR2 YFSETQ. CDR3 length: 16 amino acids. The V end lost 6 bases, the J end lost 5 bases, and 20 bases lay between the germline ends. Study-wide points: Shrinking CD4+ clones were chiefly CM and EM; CD8+ ones were chiefly EMRA. Several responding clones turned up in pre-infection memory, indicating that cross-reactive memory may have taken part.

About this clonotype itself: Its antigen is unidentified.

The chain uses TRBV5-1 and TRBJ2-2; the D is unclear. The source of this sequence is an adult woman who had mild COVID-19 (a few samples of this study predate the infection). Cell type and time point are not known. The specimen sequenced was PBMCs or a T cell subset sorted from them (not recorded which). The CDR3 region is CASTGKQPLGTGELFF. The CDR3 DNA reads TGCGCCAGCACCGGAAAACAGCCTCTGGGGACCGGGGAGCTGTTTTTT.